This T cell receptor (beta chain) was found in a study of cytomegalovirus exposure and HLA in healthy donors. Whole-study findings and limits: According to an earlier analysis, most TCR beta V segments yielded productive rearrangements about 87% or about 30% of the time.

PCR employed 60 Vbeta and 13 Jbeta primers. The table came from immunoSEQ multiplex PCR; TCRdb's copy has only in-frame clones and leaves some out. Among about 150,000 clones, over 60% were seen once, and the ten largest hold roughly 1.8%. The CDR3 has 21 amino acids. Trimming cost V 3 bases and J 3 bases; bases outside gene matches: 19. The germline V gene encodes CDR1 LNHDA and CDR2 SQIVND (reference sequence). This clone has more than one count but fewer than ten. The target antigen is unknown. This clonotype originated in a woman in her thirties or forties in good health and CMV-seronegative. This chain uses TRBV19 with TRBJ2-7, with 14 bases that match TRBD2. Sample: PBMCs. Here the CDR3 reads CASSMGLAGVAKIGLDYEQYF. The CDR3 DNA reads TGTGCCAGTAGTATGGGACTAGCGGGGGTGGCGAAAATCGGATTGGACTACGAGCAGTACTTC.